These 2 T cell receptor beta chains came from one sample sequenced in a study of T cells after yellow fever vaccination (dated by TCRdb to about 2019). Sample treatment or condition, as interpreted from the label and publication: live attenuated yellow fever vaccine strain. The library came from 5' RACE. Sequenced on an Illumina NovaSeq 6000. Using fastp trimming at Q25 and MiXCR clonotype assembly, TCRdb reanalyzed the public sequencing data and kept in-frame beta chains. Merged by CDR3 protein, the rows form single entries marked with the most common genes and DNA. A total of 120,000 or so distinct CDR3 sequences appear in this sample, nearly 15% of them only once. More than 40% of the sample is held by the ten biggest clonotypes. The source material was CD8+ T cells sorted from PBMCs, sampled 5 days after the yellow fever booster vaccination. All receptors come from a man younger than 30 who received the YFV17D yellow fever vaccine.

This clonotype occurred a few times. V gene TRBV12-3 or TRBV12-4 combines with J gene TRBJ2-2, with 7 bases identical to TRBD2. The CDR3 has 15 residues. With 7 bases clipped from V and 7 bases from J, the junction kept 12 bases outside the gene matches. CDR3: CASTPPGGRGGELFF. The CDR3 DNA is TGTGCCAGCACCCCCCCGGGAGGACGGGGCGGGGAGCTGTTTTTT.

The J gene is TRBJ2-1, the V gene TRBV30; maybe TRBD2 (5 bases). CDR1 GTSNPN and CDR2 SVGIG come from the germline V gene (reference sequence). The V end was cut by 5 bases, the J end by 4 bases, with 6 bases between. This CDR3 comprises 11 residues. This CDR3 is CAWGRYNEQFF. The CDR3 DNA reads as TGTGCCTGGGGGAGATACAATGAGCAGTTCTTC.